This T cell receptor beta chain was retrieved from a study of cytomegalovirus exposure and HLA in healthy donors. On the study more broadly: Earlier, some 180 million T cells were analyzed, and more than 100 million unique TCR beta sequences were found among them.

The PCR contained 60 Vbeta and 13 Jbeta primers. Using immunoSEQ multiplex PCR, the repertoire was profiled, and TCRdb retains in-frame clones only, with some absent. This table holds 95,000 to 150,000 clones, approximately 72% found once. This clone was picked up a small number of times. Its specificity is not known. Study-level results: Most CMV-associated TCR beta chains appeared HLA-restricted in a later analysis. Using the classifier, cytomegalovirus status was reportedly diagnosed with high specificity and sensitivity.

The sequenced material came from PBMCs. This sequence originates from a young man in good health and CMV-seronegative.

The CDR3 DNA is TGTGCCAGCAGACCGGGACAGGGGGCGTGGGGCTACACCTTC. Its protein product is CASRPGQGAWGYTF. J is TRBJ1-2 and V is TRBV6-5; 12 positions match TRBD1. V gave up 6 bases and J gave up 8 bases; unmatched junction bases: 7. The CDR3 is made up of 14 amino acids. Germline CDR1 MNHEY, CDR2 SVGAGI.